This T cell receptor beta chain comes out of a study of cytomegalovirus exposure and HLA in healthy donors (TCRdb year 2017). Describing the broader study: An earlier analysis of approximately 600 of the donors reported approximately 270 Gb of sequence data and roughly 100 million unique TCR beta sequences from 150 million to 200 million T cells. Among the approximately 430 genotyped donors, about 85% belonged to the genetic ancestry cluster associated with self-reported Caucasian donors. The study profiled the T cell repertoires of under 850 subjects by immunosequencing and related them to cytomegalovirus serostatus. Every discovery cohort repertoire had been produced on one sequencing platform. The number of donors typed differed by locus, with about 629-630 for A, B, C, DRB1 and DQB1, around 500 for DQA1, 600 to 610 for DPA1, and around 430 for DPB1. HLA typing covered class I and class II loci at four-digit resolution. To study patterns of TCR occurrence, a later analysis re-analyzed previously published TCR beta repertoires from hundreds of donors and added high-resolution HLA genotyping. Approximately 300 gigabases of sequencing data and approximately 85 million unique TCR sequences were included in an early release covering under 650 HLA-typed donors. In an earlier analysis of over 550 of the donors, high-throughput TCR beta sequencing was used to judge whether each TCR beta V gene segment behaved as functional or pseudogenic. To predict cytomegalovirus infection status, the study brought together high-throughput TCR immunosequencing, statistical association of individual TCRs with disease status, and machine learning. A separate validation cohort of roughly 130 different subjects was used in addition to the approximately 640-subject first cohort. The study aimed to test whether cataloging public T cell receptors could reveal signatures of past pathogen exposure. Rather than drawing on any new phenotypic data, the later analysis identified candidate immune exposures from TCR beta sequences and the way those sequences occurred across donors. Four to six DR-DQ haplotypes were handled as single units for association and clustering because linkage in the cohort was strong. Donor age, sex, ethnicity and CMV serostatus were compiled alongside the repertoire data. A later genetic analysis used genome-wide SNP genotypes for 398 of the 666 donors, treating that subset as a discovery cohort. Among about 370 genotyped donors of the cohort, an average of about 240,000 unique TCR beta nucleotide sequences was sequenced per donor, of which roughly 18% were non-productive. Broad study findings and their caveats: In a later analysis, HLA-associated TCR beta chains were found to be more clonally expanded and to have lower generation probabilities than equally common non-associated chains. In a later analysis, around 17,000 TCR beta sequences were associated with specific HLA alleles at a false discovery rate of 0.05. In a later analysis, TCR association rates were found to vary across HLA loci, with the most associated TCRs seen for DRB1 alleles and the fewest for HLA-C alleles. A group of highly shared sequence variants was considered likely to be a technical artifact of the sequencing pipeline. Sequencing depth was assumed to be roughly uniform across donors in the presence/absence analyses, though that assumption may not hold. For the cohort, immune exposure information was limited to CMV serostatus. Because HLA typing was missing for some donors at each locus, association tests included only the typed subset. In a later analysis, several top co-occurrence clusters were reported to appear linked to parvovirus B19, influenza, CMV and Epstein-Barr virus. Assigning TCR associations to individual alleles was difficult when HLA alleles, especially DR and DQ, strongly co-occurred. A later genetic analysis reported fewer N-insertions in productive TCRs among donors in an Asian-associated ancestry cluster than the roughly 700-donor mean. A few of the identified cytomegalovirus-associated TCR beta chains were confirmed in vitro to be specific for cytomegalovirus antigens. The cohort was sequenced for TCR beta chains only, and without alpha or paired-chain data the features that could be detected were limited. In both the original and validation cohorts, the classifier was reported to diagnose cytomegalovirus status with high specificity and sensitivity. Correlated functional status among segregating V segments might reflect linkage disequilibrium, but an unknown experimental factor could not be ruled out. A later analysis found that most CMV-associated TCR beta chains appeared HLA-restricted, with HLA associations seemingly driven largely by CMV exposure. The authors suggested that the approach could potentially be generalized to other disease states and immunological phenotypes. The study listed 150 to 200 TCR beta chains as associated with cytomegalovirus. Most TCR sequences were seen in very few donors, while some public TCRs were found in many individuals. A further reported finding was that TCR beta sequences accurately predicted the HLA-A and HLA-B alleles for most subjects in the first cohort. Because counts were too low, about 18 rarely observed V segments, including chromosome 9 orphons, were excluded from the earlier analysis of about 500 of the donors. An earlier analysis of some 590 of the donors showed that most TCR beta V segments appeared in productive rearrangements either about 90% or about 30% of the time, which broadly matched IMGT annotations. In a later genetic analysis, a missense DCLRE1C variant was associated with V-gene and J-gene trimming of TCR beta chains, and the association was replicated in an independent cohort. Some IMGT-functional V segments, including TRBV6-2 and TRBV6-3, could not be distinguished by the 87-base-pair reads and were therefore excluded.

The cohort comprised some 700 healthy bone marrow donors. At the time of sampling, every cohort member was nominally healthy, though immune exposures that went unrecorded were likely present. The donor was CMV seropositive and was included in the group of approximately 300 seropositive cohort members. Each donor provided a peripheral blood sample, and peripheral blood mononuclear cells were used for TCR beta sequencing. The Qiagen DNeasy Blood Extraction Kit was used to extract genomic DNA from the blood cell samples. V drops 0 bases and J drops 5 bases, leaving 12 bases in between. The germline V gene sets CDR1 to LGHNA and CDR2 to YNFKEQ. The CDR3, cysteine through phenylalanine, is 15 amino acids long. The sequence is cut down to CDR3 DNA, 45 bases in frame from base 1. A word on this clone: Its cognate antigen has yet to be identified. Base quality data are lacking; no much larger clone is found one base away.

The protocol used for the library was the immunoSEQ multiplex PCR assay. For the multiplex PCR, a mixture combining 60 forward primers for TCR Vbeta segments and 13 reverse primers for TCR Jbeta segments was used. A multiplex PCR assay on genomic DNA amplified the CDR3 region of rearranged TCR beta genes. The amplified TCR beta libraries were sequenced on the Illumina HiSeq System as 87-base-pair reads. The authors' pipeline ran thus. In a later analysis, roughly 80 million unique TCR beta chains were counted across the approximately 640 repertoires, and around 10 million of these chains were shared by at least two donors. To remove PCR and sequencing errors, raw reads were error-corrected and collapsed into unique sequences using a nearest-neighbor algorithm that merged closely related sequences. V, D and J gene segments were assigned by aligning CDR3 sequences to IMGT reference sequences. For a sequence to be retained, a match of at least six nucleotides to both a V gene segment and a J gene segment was required. Rearrangements were called productive when the CDR3 lacked stop codons and stayed in frame with V and J; all others were non-productive. CDR3 was defined according to IMGT convention as the region running from the second conserved V-encoded cysteine to the conserved J-encoded phenylalanine. The earlier analysis of fewer than 750 of the donors excluded sequences that lacked an unambiguous match to a single V gene segment. An earlier analysis of just under 600 of the donors called V segments functional above 56.7% productive rearrangements and segregating when the between-donor standard deviation exceeded 5%. A statistical classification framework was built to diagnose cytomegalovirus status from the catalog of TCR beta chain sequences. V and J gene assignment, in a later analysis, came from comparing TCR nucleotide sequences with IMGT/GENE-DB human TR gene sequences. The TCRdist pipeline was used in a later analysis to assign CDR3 sequences and most-parsimonious VDJ recombination scenarios. In a later analysis, every TCR beta chain was defined by the combination of its CDR3 amino acid sequence and its V-gene family, and reads without a unique V-gene family were dropped. A later analysis removed 550 to 650 highly shared, low-generation-probability nucleotide sequences to deal with suspected cross-contamination and a sequencing artifact. For each public chain, a later analysis derived a clonal expansion index from normalized ranks of inferred template counts within each repertoire. In a later analysis, generation probabilities were computed using a VDJ recombination model fitted to out-of-frame rearrangements, and the results were checked against IGoR. In a later analysis, TCR-TCR, TCR-HLA and TCR-CMV co-occurrence was scored with hypergeometric tests, and a repertoire-size bias correction was applied to TCR pairs. False discovery rates were estimated in a later analysis by permuting HLA or CMV assignments 20 times. In a later analysis, co-occurring TCRs were grouped with DBSCAN, and TCRdist sequence similarity was added when clustering was performed within HLA-allele-positive subsets. For co-occurrence clustering, repertoires with fewer than 30,000 or more than 120,000 public chains were excluded, along with a handful of repertoires with anomalous nucleotide sharing. TCRdb stores this immuneACCESS table with in-frame sequences only. Part of the clones is absent; in the studies checked, under half of the shortfall reflects unresolved V genes, and no reason is known for the rest. The V and J calls and clone size are taken from that table; D and trimming were inferred from the DNA. The sample table lists 100,000 to 150,000 clones, 60% to 75% of them with a count of one. Clones ranked in the top ten supply nearly 6% of the sample.

The TCR sequence derives from a woman aged 50 to 60 in good health and CMV-seropositive. Sequencing was performed on PBMCs. Recombination linked TRBV4-2 to TRBJ2-3; possibly the D gene is TRBD2, per 7 matching bases. In nucleotide form, the sequence is TGTGCCAGCAGCCAAGAACCGGGGGGCGGAGATACGCAGTATTTT. Its translation reads: CASSQEPGGGDTQYF.